The source of this T cell receptor beta chain is a study of T cells expressing NK-cell markers (dated by TCRdb to between 2020 and 2021). About the investigation overall: About 8 donors provided sorted CD3+CD56+NKG2C+, CD3+CD56+NKG2C- and CD3+CD56-NKG2C+ T-cell subsets, whose TCR beta-chain repertoires were profiled. Among the eight sequenced donors, only one was HCMV-seronegative, while the other seven were HCMV-seropositive. The eight sequenced donors were randomly selected healthy volunteers, three men and five women. Sequencing of the libraries produced 2 x 150 bp reads on Illumina HiSeq 2000/2500, MiSeq or NextSeq. Broader findings and caveats from the paper: Whether the expanded NKG2C-expressing T cell clones were specific for HCMV antigens remained unclear. Those dominant clonotypes were again the most abundant among CD3+CD56-NKG2C+ cells in a few donors, at roughly 25-60.1%. In six donors, the dominant CD3+CD56+NKG2C+ clonotypes were among the top 10 CD8+ clonotypes and accounted for about 1.0-7.5% of CD8+ T cells.

Counted from cysteine to phenylalanine, this CDR3 has 18 amino acids. No DNA appears here. The germline V gene encodes CDR1 MNHEY and CDR2 SVGEGT. This sample was sequenced with an Illumina HiSeq 2000. 5'RACE template switching, by which a universal primer site and unique molecular identifiers were added, was used to make TCR beta cDNA libraries. cDNA synthesis was primed from the TCR beta constant segment, followed by two successive PCR amplification steps. Per the original workflow: MIGEC handled demultiplexing of the reads and grouping by UMI, while MiTCR was used to assemble and quantify clonotypes. To remove erroneous sequences, TCR cDNA sequences were retained only when supported by two or more reads. The tcR package was used for downstream repertoire analysis, and clonotypes were matched across fractions by CDR3 nucleotide sequence plus V segment. VDJmatch was used to annotate antigen specificity against VDJdb, with one amino acid substitution allowed in CDR3. Once TCRdb had reprocessed the reads, it stored one entry per CDR3 protein sequence and supplied no DNA. The V and J calls, along with clone size, are taken from TCRdb and not from the paper's own processing. The sample has 450,000 to 600,000 distinct CDR3 sequences on record. The leading ten clones occupy roughly 3.6% of the sample.

HCMV serostatus was determined by detecting HCMV-specific IgG in serum with a commercial ELISA kit. Ficoll density gradient centrifugation was used to isolate peripheral blood mononuclear cells from blood. Regarding this clonotype: The antigen it binds to is not known.

This receptor was taken from a man between 18 and 35 years old in good health. Donor details come from another sample of the same person, matched by shared clones. The chain was built from TRBV6-2 or TRBV6-3 and TRBJ2-3; lacking DNA, the TRBD1 call made by TCRdb goes unchecked. Sample: blood T cells: a sorted CD56 or NKG2C T cell subset, CD4+ or CD8+ T cells, or bulk PBMC T cells (not recorded which). This receptor carries the CDR3 CASSYSSRGLIGTDTQYF.